One sample yielded the 29 T cell receptor beta chains listed below, sequenced in a study of cytotoxic CD8 clonotypes in ibrutinib-treated CLL. This table comes from immunoSEQ multiplex PCR, and its TCRdb copy is limited to in-frame clones, with some not included. Among some 160,000 clones listed, 81% were seen once. Here the sequenced sample was PBMCs, taken after 12 months of ibrutinib treatment. Receptor source: a human donor with chronic lymphocytic leukemia.

This clone was observed a few times. This sequence joins TRBV6-6 and TRBJ1-1; 11 bases line up with TRBD1. Trimming took 5 bases from V and 6 from J; bases not matched to a gene: 8. Germline CDR1 reads MNHNY; CDR2 reads SVGAGI (reference sequence). The length of the CDR3 is 15 residues. Written as DNA, the CDR3 is TGTGCCAGCAGTGATGAGGACAGGGGGCGAGCTGAAGCTTTCTTT. Translated, it gives CASSDEDRGRAEAFF.

The chain joins TRBV9 to TRBJ2-7; D possibly corresponds to TRBD1 (6 bases). This CDR3 has 16 amino acids. Germline CDR1 is SGDLS and CDR2 is YYNGEE. Trimming cost V 0 bases and J 5 bases, with 18 bases left between them. The CDR3 sequence is CASSVVPGADSHEQYF. The CDR3 region has the DNA TGTGCCAGCAGCGTAGTTCCAGGGGCGGACAGCCACGAGCAGTACTTC.

The rearrangement links TRBV7-2 to TRBJ2-3; 10 bases fit TRBD2. The CDR3 covers 15 residues. V lost 5 bases to trimming and J lost 2 bases; unmatched junction nucleotides: 4. In germline, CDR1 is SGHTA, CDR2 FQGNSA. This CDR3 reads CASSATSGTTDTQYF. DNA of the CDR3: TGTGCCAGCAGCGCTACTAGCGGGACCACAGATACGCAGTATTTT.

This chain joins TRBV6-6 and TRBJ1-5; D uncertain. Trimming stripped 8 bases from V and 12 bases from J, with 17 bases between. The germline V gene encodes CDR1 MNHNY and CDR2 SVGAGI (reference sequence). This CDR3 is built from 12 residues. CDR3 loop: CASSPELRDQHF. For the CDR3, the DNA is TGTGCCAGCTCCCCCGAGTTAAGGGACCAGCATTTT.

The genes are TRBV21-1 and TRBJ2-1; the D call in the table, TRBD1, was not verified against the DNA. TRBV21-1 is given as a pseudogene. The CDR3 is made up of 17 amino acids. This CDR3 is CASSIGQGSFLHNEQFF. As DNA, the CDR3 is TGTGCCAGCAGCATCGGACAGGGAAGTTTCCTACACAATGAGCAGTTCTTC.

In this sample, this clone turned up a few times. The V gene is TRBV5-6, the J gene TRBJ2-7; D not resolved. The CDR3 contains 14 residues. Germline-derived CDR1 and CDR2 are SGHDT and YYEEEE. Trimming took 0 bases from V and 5 from J, leaving 12 bases between them. This CDR3 is CASSLAAGLNEQYF. The CDR3 nucleotides are TGTGCCAGCAGCTTGGCCGCTGGATTGAACGAGCAGTACTTC.

This chain uses TRBV19 with TRBJ2-7, with 9 bases identical to TRBD1. This CDR3 has 15 residues. The V and J ends lost 5 bases and 5 bases, in that order; junction bases with no gene match: 10. The germline V gene encodes CDR1 LNHDA and CDR2 SQIVND (reference sequence). This chain's CDR3 is CASSHRDRETHEQYF. CDR3 coding DNA: TGTGCCAGTAGTCACCGGGACAGGGAGACCCACGAGCAGTACTTC. Together with reference TRBV19 and TRBJ2-7, the CDR3 gives the full variable domain: DGGITQSPKYLFRKEGQNVTLSCEQNLNHDAMYWYRQDPGQGLRLIYYSQIVNDFQKGDIAEGYSVSREKKESFPLTVTSAQKNPTAFYLCASSHRDRETHEQYFGPGTRLTVT.

The chain links TRBV29-1 to TRBJ1-1; TRBD1 agrees at 9 bases. The CDR3 totals 14 residues. Unmatched junction bases numbered 10, after V lost 0 bases and J lost 11 bases. Germline CDR1 SQVTM, CDR2 ANQGSEA. The CDR3 DNA follows: TGCAGCGTTGAAGATCTCCGGGACAGGGTGATGGCTTTCTTT. Translated, it gives CSVEDLRDRVMAFF.

This clone was counted a single time. This chain links TRBV19 with TRBJ2-3; 10 bases are shared with TRBD2. The V segment lost 6 bases and the J segment 14 bases; nucleotides outside the gene matches: 8. Germline-derived CDR1 and CDR2 are LNHDA and SQIVND (reference sequence). The CDR3 has 12 amino acids. The CDR3 sequence is CASRPLAGELYF. CDR3 bases: TGTGCCAGTAGGCCCCTAGCGGGAGAATTGTATTTT.

As to this clone: A single base separates this from a much larger clone, so it may be a read error. The genes are TRBV11-1 and TRBJ2-7; 8 nucleotides agree with TRBD1. The CDR3 totals 13 residues. Germline assignment: CDR1 SGHAT and CDR2 FQDESV (reference sequence). The trim removed 6 bases at V and 2 bases at J, leaving 3 bases unmatched. CDR3 in DNA: TGTGCCAGCAGACGGACAGGGACCTACGAGCAGTACTTC. Its protein is CASRRTGTYEQYF.

This clone has only one observation. This sequence joins TRBV6-5 and TRBJ1-1, with D perhaps matching TRBD1 (5 bases). The CDR3 has 15 residues. Germline V gene sequence: CDR1 MNHEY, CDR2 SVGAGI. V gave up 0 bases and J gave up 0 bases, with 8 bases separating them. CDR3 nucleotides: TGTGCCAGCAGTTACTCTGGGGACCTGAACACTGAAGCTTTCTTT. It translates to CASSYSGDLNTEAFF.

This CDR3 reads CASSRDRADTQYF. Here the CDR3 DNA reads TGTGCCAGCTCACGGGACAGGGCAGATACGCAGTATTTT. The chain combines TRBV18 with TRBJ2-3; 9 nucleotides line up with TRBD1. The CDR3 extends over 13 amino acids. The germline CDR1 and CDR2 sequences are KGHSH and LQKENI. V trimming: 4 bases; J trimming: 4 bases; junction bases outside the gene matches: 0.

The chain employs TRBV7-9 and TRBJ1-1; D perhaps matches TRBD1 (6 bases). CDR1 is SEHNR and CDR2 is FQNEAQ in the germline V gene (reference sequence). The germline V and J ends were trimmed by 3 bases and 8 bases, with 10 bases remaining between them. The CDR3 sequence is 12 residues long. CDR3 bases: TGTGCCAGCAGCTTTGGAGGGGGAGAAGCTTTCTTT. Its translation: CASSFGGGEAFF.

The CDR3 DNA is TGCGCCAGCAGCTTGTCCCCGGGACAGGACCACTATGGCTACACCTTC. Protein sequence: CASSLSPGQDHYGYTF. V is TRBV5-1 and J is TRBJ1-2, with 8 bases that match TRBD1. Trimming took 1 base from V and 3 from J; bases not matched to a gene: 8. This CDR3 has 16 residues. Germline V gene sequence: CDR1 SGHRS, CDR2 YFSETQ.

The chain employs TRBV29-1 and TRBJ2-1; no clear D. This CDR3 has 11 amino acids. Germline V CDR1 and CDR2: SQVTM, ANQGSEA. With 7 bases removed from V and 4 bases from J, the gap between germline ends came to 8 bases. The CDR3 loop reads CSAALYNEQFF. In DNA form, the CDR3 reads TGCAGCGCTGCCTTGTACAATGAGCAGTTCTTC.

This sequence joins TRBV5-1 and TRBJ2-3; D is unresolved. Germline V gives CDR1 SGHRS, CDR2 YFSETQ. Deletions cut 2 bases from V and 2 bases from J, with 3 bases between. The CDR3 contains 12 residues. CDR3 bases: TGCGCCAGCAGCTTTAACACAGATACGCAGTATTTT. It codes for CASSFNTDTQYF.

V usage is TRBV5-1 and J usage is TRBJ1-2, with D possibly matching TRBD1 (6 bases). This CDR3 has 14 residues. V lost 3 bases and J 6 bases, leaving 15 bases between the germline ends. The V gene's germline CDR1 is SGHRS and CDR2 YFSETQ. The CDR3: CASSSGGAGDGYTF. The CDR3 DNA follows: TGCGCCAGCAGCTCTGGAGGGGCAGGGGATGGCTACACCTTC.

This clone has just one count. This chain links TRBV6-4 with TRBJ1-5, with D unclear. This CDR3 is built from 15 residues. Trimming took 0 bases from V and 6 from J, leaving 12 bases between them. The V gene's germline CDR1 is MRHNA and CDR2 SNTAGT. CDR3 in DNA: TGTGCCAGCAGTGACTCGGAGGGTCCGGGTCAGCCCCAGCATTTT. As protein: CASSDSEGPGQPQHF.

V is TRBV7-2 and J is TRBJ2-7; D uncertain. Germline V gives CDR1 SGHTA, CDR2 FQGNSA. Between the trimmed V and J ends, which lost 2 bases and 3 bases, there was a span of 5 bases. This CDR3 region has 12 residues. CDR3 loop: CASSLSFYEQYF. The CDR3 DNA follows: TGTGCCAGCAGCTTATCTTTCTACGAGCAGTACTTC.

Comments on this clone: At one of its ends the junction is not consistent with the germline gene, which may arise from a read error. The J gene is TRBJ2-3, the V gene TRBV29-1; 9 bases fit TRBD2. CDR3 length: 14 residues. Germline loops: CDR1 SQVTM, CDR2 ANQGSEA. The CDR3 sequence: CSAEAGGRTDTQYF. The CDR3 DNA reads as TGCAGCGCTGAAGCGGGAGGCCGTACAGATACGCAGTATTTT.

The chain carries TRBV29-1 and TRBJ2-7; 8 nucleotides align to TRBD2. V lost 5 bases and J lost 4; bases outside the gene matches: 7. Germline assignment: CDR1 SQVTM and CDR2 ANQGSEA. The CDR3 has 13 amino acids. This CDR3 reads CSVNGGGGYEQYF. CDR3 nucleotides: TGCAGCGTTAACGGGGGGGGCGGGTACGAGCAGTACTTC.

V is TRBV5-1 and J is TRBJ2-5, with D tentatively TRBD1 or TRBD2 (6 bases each). The CDR3 contains 14 residues. V dropped 4 bases and J dropped 2 bases, with 12 bases sitting between them. Germline lookup yields CDR1 SGHRS and CDR2 YFSETQ. The DNA of the CDR3 is TGCGCCAGCAGCCAGGCGGGACAACAAGAGACCCAGTACTTC. It specifies CASSQAGQQETQYF.

J is TRBJ1-1 and V is TRBV28; TRBD1 agrees at 9 bases. The CDR3 contains 15 residues. The germline V gene encodes CDR1 MDHEN and CDR2 SYDVKM. Germline trimming cut 6 bases from V and 0 bases from J; bases unmatched to any gene: 5. The CDR3 sequence: CASRSGQGLNTEAFF. Here the CDR3 DNA reads TGTGCCAGCAGAAGTGGACAGGGGCTGAACACTGAAGCTTTCTTT. Variable domain in full (rest from reference TRBV28 and TRBJ1-1): DVKVTQSSRYLVKRTGEKVFLECVQDMDHENMFWYRQDPGLGLRLIYFSYDVKMKEKGDIPEGYSVSREKKERFSLILESASTNQTSMYLCASRSGQGLNTEAFFGQGTRLTVV.

This chain joins TRBV6-6 and TRBJ2-1; D unresolved. The CDR3 is 12 residues long. In germline, CDR1 is MNHNY, CDR2 SVGAGI (reference sequence). Deletions cut 6 bases from V and 8 bases from J, with 11 bases between. CDR3 protein: CASSLTADEQFF. CDR3 coding DNA: TGTGCCAGCAGCCTGACGGCGGATGAGCAGTTCTTC.

The V and J genes are TRBV6-1 and TRBJ1-1, with D uncertain. V was shortened by 0 bases and J by 1 base, with 9 bases between the two germline ends. This CDR3 region has 15 residues. Germline V gene sequence: CDR1 MNHNS, CDR2 SASEGT. CDR3 protein: CASSEASGRNTEAFF. CDR3 DNA sequence: TGTGCCAGCAGTGAAGCGTCCGGAAGGAACACTGAAGCTTTCTTT.

Regarding this clone: The identical CDR3 is also encoded by other nucleotide sequences in the sample. The CDR3 region has the DNA TGCGCCAGCAGCTTGGAGGGCAGGGAGACCCAGTACTTC. This codes for CASSLEGRETQYF. The chain carries TRBV5-1 and TRBJ2-5; D uncertain. V gave up 0 bases and J gave up 5 bases, with 8 bases separating them. The CDR3 is 13 amino acids. Germline V CDR1 and CDR2: SGHRS, YFSETQ.

The gene calls are TRBV4-1 and TRBJ2-6; D remains ambiguous. The germline gives CDR1 MGHRA, CDR2 YSYEKL. V lost 1 base and J 1 base, leaving 11 bases between the germline ends. The CDR3 is 17 amino acids. The CDR3 DNA is TGCGCCAGCAGCCAAGGGCATACAGCTTCTGGGGCCAACGTCCTGACTTTC. Translated: CASSQGHTASGANVLTF.

The chain is built from TRBV5-8 and TRBJ1-1; TRBD1 is a possible D gene (6 bases). Germline CDR1 reads SGHTS; CDR2 reads YDEGEE. Trimming cost V 3 bases and J 4 bases, with 16 bases left between them. The CDR3 totals 15 residues. Written as DNA, the CDR3 is TGTGCCAGCAGCTACAGGGCTTTTTTTTTCACTGAAGCTTTCTTT. Its translation: CASSYRAFFFTEAFF. The whole variable domain, filled in from reference TRBV5-8 and TRBJ1-1, reads EAGVTQSPTHLIKTRGQQATLRCSPISGHTSVYWYQQALGLGLQFLLWYDEGEERNRGNFPPRFSGRQFPNYSSELNVNALELEDSALYLCASSYRAFFFTEAFFGQGTRLTVV.

The rearrangement joins TRBV29-1 to TRBJ2-5, with D perhaps given as TRBD1 or TRBD2 (5 bases each). Germline V CDR1 and CDR2: SQVTM, ANQGSEA. V lost 3 bases and J 2 bases, leaving 16 bases between the germline ends. CDR3 length: 15 amino acids. The CDR3 DNA reads TGCAGCGTTGAGAGGGGTCCGGGCCTTCAAGAGACCCAGTACTTC. The encoded protein is CSVERGPGLQETQYF.